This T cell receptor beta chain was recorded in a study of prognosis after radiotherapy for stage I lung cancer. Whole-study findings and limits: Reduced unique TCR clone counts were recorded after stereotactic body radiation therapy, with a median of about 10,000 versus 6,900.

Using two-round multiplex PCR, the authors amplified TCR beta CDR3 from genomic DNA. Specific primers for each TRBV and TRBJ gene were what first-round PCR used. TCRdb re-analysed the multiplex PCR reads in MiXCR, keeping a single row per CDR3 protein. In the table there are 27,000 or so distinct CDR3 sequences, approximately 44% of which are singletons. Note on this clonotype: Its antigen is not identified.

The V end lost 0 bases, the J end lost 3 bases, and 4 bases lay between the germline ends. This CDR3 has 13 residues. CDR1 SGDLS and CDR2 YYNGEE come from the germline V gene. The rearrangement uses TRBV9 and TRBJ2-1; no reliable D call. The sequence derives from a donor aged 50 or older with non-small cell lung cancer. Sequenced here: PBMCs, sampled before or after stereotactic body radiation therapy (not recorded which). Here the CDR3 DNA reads TGTGCCAGCAGCGTAGCCAGCTACAATGAGCAGTTCTTC. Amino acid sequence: CASSVASYNEQFF.